This record concerns one T cell receptor (beta chain) sequence. The entry originates in a study of blood T cell repertoires in COVID-19. Study-level background: Whether acute or convalescent, the COVID-19 samples came from the United States, Italy and Spain. Nucleic acid was either cDNA or gDNA, and it came from T cells, B-cell-depleted T cells, or PBMCs.

Study members were between about 18 and 95 years old and lived in 25 or so US regions. Trimming cost V 2 bases and J 5 bases, with 15 bases left between them. Germline CDR1 is SGHNT and CDR2 is YENEEA. The length of the CDR3 is 16 residues. In the authors' methods: Reference gene primer amplification in the assay estimated nucleated cell counts. Clones were read by immunoSEQ multiplex PCR, and TCRdb kept only the in-frame ones, dropping some. Clone size and V and J calls were adopted from that table, with D and trimming inferred from the DNA. The repertoire includes just over 300,000 clones, 90% of them detected once, and around 4.5% sits in the top ten.

Sequenced input: PBMCs or T cells enriched from blood (not recorded which). The TCR originated in a woman between 18 and 29 years old with acute COVID-19. V and J are TRBV11-3 and TRBJ2-2; a weak D match, TRBD2 (6 bases). The CDR3 protein is CASSLSGVKRTGELFF. CDR3 DNA: TGTGCCAGCAGCTTATCGGGGGTGAAGAGGACCGGGGAGCTGTTTTTT.